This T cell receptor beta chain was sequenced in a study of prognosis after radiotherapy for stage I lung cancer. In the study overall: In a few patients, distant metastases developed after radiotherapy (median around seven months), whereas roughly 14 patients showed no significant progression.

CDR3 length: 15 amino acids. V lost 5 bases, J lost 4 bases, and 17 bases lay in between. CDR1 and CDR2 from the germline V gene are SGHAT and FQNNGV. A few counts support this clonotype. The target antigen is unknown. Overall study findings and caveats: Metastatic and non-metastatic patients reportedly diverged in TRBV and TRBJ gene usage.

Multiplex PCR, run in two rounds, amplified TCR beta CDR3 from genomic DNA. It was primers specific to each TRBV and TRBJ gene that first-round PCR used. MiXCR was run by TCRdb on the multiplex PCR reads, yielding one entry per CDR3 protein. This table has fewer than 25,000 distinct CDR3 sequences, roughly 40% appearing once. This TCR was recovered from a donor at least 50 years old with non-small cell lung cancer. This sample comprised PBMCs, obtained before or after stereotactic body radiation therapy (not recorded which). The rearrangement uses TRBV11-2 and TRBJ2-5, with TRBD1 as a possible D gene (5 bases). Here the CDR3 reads CASSPKHLQGETQYF. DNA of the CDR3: TGTGCCAGCAGCCCCAAACATCTTCAGGGAGAGACCCAGTACTTC.